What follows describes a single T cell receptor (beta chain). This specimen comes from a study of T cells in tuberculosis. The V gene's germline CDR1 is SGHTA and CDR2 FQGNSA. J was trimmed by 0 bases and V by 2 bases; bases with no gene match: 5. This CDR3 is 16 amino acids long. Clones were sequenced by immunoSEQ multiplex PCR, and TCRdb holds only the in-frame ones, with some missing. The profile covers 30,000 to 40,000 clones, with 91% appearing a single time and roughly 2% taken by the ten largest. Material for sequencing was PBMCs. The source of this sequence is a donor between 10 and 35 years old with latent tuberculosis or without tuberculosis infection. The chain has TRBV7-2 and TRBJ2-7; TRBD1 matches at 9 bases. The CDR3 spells CASSLTGGLGSYEQYF. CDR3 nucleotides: TGTGCCAGCAGCTTAACAGGGGGCTTGGGCTCCTACGAGCAGTACTTC.